This T cell receptor (beta chain) was observed in a study of OX40 agonist ivuxolimab in advanced cancers. Looking at the study overall: Subjects had a mean age of about 57 years, with a range of roughly 23 to 80; about 83% were male.

Whole-study results and caveats: Certain nonresponders additionally had low normalized T-cell clonal expansion. CD8+ T cells averaged more expanded clones than CD4+.

Trimming at V came to 7 bases and at J to 6 bases, leaving 6 bases not matched to a gene. The germline V gene encodes CDR1 MDHEN and CDR2 SYDVKM. The CDR3 loop spans 12 amino acids. This clone was picked up many times. What it binds is unknown. Clones were sequenced by immunoSEQ multiplex PCR, and TCRdb holds only the in-frame ones, with some missing. The sample lists about 53,000 clones, 80% to 85% occurring once. Sequences were derived from CD4+ or CD8+ T cells sorted from blood, sampled in a trial of the OX40 agonist ivuxolimab. The receptor was isolated from an adult with an advanced solid tumor such as melanoma, head and neck, liver or kidney cancer. This sequence joins TRBV28 and TRBJ2-7, with 7 bases aligning to TRBD2. The CDR3 region is CASTGRLFEQYF. The CDR3 region has the DNA TGTGCCAGCACCGGGAGGTTATTCGAGCAGTACTTC.